A selection of T cell receptor beta chains follows, all from one sample in a study of T cells in Graves' hyperthyroidism and ophthalmopathy. TCRdb passed the multiplex PCR reads through MiXCR, listing each CDR3 protein once. The data contain 650,000 to 850,000 distinct CDR3 sequences, under 20% of them seen just once; the ten biggest clones take up 16%. The sample comprised blood. These receptors were obtained from a woman in her 50s with Graves' hyperthyroidism that later progressed to Graves' ophthalmopathy. Both conserved end residues are part of each CDR3. The D gene is left open where the match is weak. Clone size appears in some rows only: once, few, many, or a class for an expanded clone.

V gene	J gene	D gene	clone size	CDR3 DNA	CDR3 protein
TRBV20-1	TRBJ2-3	TRBD1	.	TGCAGTGCTTTCGACAGGGGTCGGAAGACAGATACGCAGTATTTT	CSAFDRGRKTDTQYF
TRBV2	TRBJ1-2	.	.	TGTGCCGGTACAATCGAGCGAGGTGGCTACACCTTC	CAGTIERGGYTF
TRBV19	TRBJ2-5	TRBD1	few	TGTGCCAGTAGGGGACAGGGGTACCAAGAGACCCAGTACTTC	CASRGQGYQETQYF
TRBV5-1	TRBJ2-3	.	many	TGCGCCAGCAGCTTGGTCGGCGGGTACACAGATACGCAGTATTTT	CASSLVGGYTDTQYF
TRBV6-2/TRBV6-3	TRBJ2-4	.	once	TGTGCCAGCAGTTCCCCCGGGACTCCTAGGGGCAAAAACATTCAGTACTTC	CASSSPGTPRGKNIQYF
TRBV12-3/TRBV12-4	TRBJ1-4	TRBD1	many	TGTGCCAGCAGCTGGACAGGGGGGTCGAGTGAAAAACTGTTTTTT	CASSWTGGSSEKLFF
TRBV20-1	TRBJ2-1	TRBD1	many	TGCAGTGCTAGAGACCGGGACAGGGGGCCCTACAATGAGCAGTTCTTC	CSARDRDRGPYNEQFF
TRBV4-2	TRBJ1-2	TRBD1	.	TGTACCAGCAGCCAAGTGACAGGGGGGGGGTATGGCTACACCTTC	CTSSQVTGGGYGYTF
TRBV5-5	TRBJ1-2	.	many	TGTGCCAGCAGCTTGGAACCTTCGAGTACCTATGGCTACACCTTC	CASSLEPSSTYGYTF
TRBV12-3/TRBV12-4	TRBJ2-2	.	few	TGTGCCAGCAGACTCGGAGTCGGGGAGCTGTTTTTT	CASRLGVGELFF
TRBV18	TRBJ1-5	TRBD1	.	TGTGCCAGCTCAGGAGGGACAGGGGGCGGCGCGGGCAATCAGCCCCAGCATTTT	CASSGGTGGGAGNQPQHF
TRBV2	TRBJ2-1	.	many	TGTGCCAGCAAACCAGAGTCCGGCCATGAGCAGTTCTTC	CASKPESGHEQFF
TRBV5-1	TRBJ2-7	.	once	TGCGCCAGCAGCTTCGGGGGACAGCTCGGAGCCTACGAGCAGTACTTC	CASSFGGQLGAYEQYF
TRBV6-6	TRBJ2-5	.	.	TGTGCCAGCAGTTACTCGGATCTGGGAATGGAGACCCAGTACTTC	CASSYSDLGMETQYF
TRBV15	TRBJ1-5	TRBD1	.	TGTGCCACCAGCAGTCGGGACAGGGAGGGCAATCAGCCCCAGCATTTT	CATSSRDREGNQPQHF
TRBV27	TRBJ1-6	.	.	TGTGCCAGCACCGACCCTCAGGGAACCTATAATTCACCCCTCCACTTT	CASTDPQGTYNSPLHF
TRBV12-5	TRBJ1-1	.	few	TGTGCTAGTGGTTTGGTACCGGGGGGCAGGACTGAAGCTTTCTTT	CASGLVPGGRTEAFF
TRBV12-3/TRBV12-4	TRBJ2-3	.	.	TGTGCCAGCAGTTTCTCCAGGGGAACAGATACGCAGTATTTT	CASSFSRGTDTQYF
TRBV5-6	TRBJ1-5	.	.	TGTGCCAGCAGCTTGTGGGGCTGGGGCAATCAGCCCCAGCATTTT	CASSLWGWGNQPQHF
TRBV7-2	TRBJ1-4	.	few	TGTGCCAGCAGCCCAGACTTCTCAACTAATGAAAAACTGTTTTTT	CASSPDFSTNEKLFF
TRBV5-4	TRBJ1-2	.	.	TGTGCCAGCAGCTTGGCTGCAGGGCCGAACGCAACCTTC	CASSLAAGPNATF
TRBV2	TRBJ1-2	TRBD1	many	TGTGCCAGCAGTGGCCTGGATTCTGACAGGGCTCACTATGGCTACACCTTC	CASSGLDSDRAHYGYTF
TRBV7-9	TRBJ2-2	.	.	TGTGCCAGCAGCCCTGGGTGGGGGCGTAAGAACACCGGGGAGCTGTTTTTT	CASSPGWGRKNTGELFF
TRBV11-2	TRBJ1-5	.	many	TGTGCCAGCAGCCCAGGGGTTTGGAATCAGCCCCAGCATTTT	CASSPGVWNQPQHF
TRBV12-3/TRBV12-4	TRBJ1-2	.	many	TGTGCCAGCAGTTTAGCTGACACAACCTATGGCTACACCTTC	CASSLADTTYGYTF
TRBV11-3	TRBJ2-1	TRBD2	many	TGTGCCAGCAGCAAGAGGCGGGGGGAGTACAATGAGCAGTTCTTC	CASSKRRGEYNEQFF
TRBV30	TRBJ1-1	.	many	TGTGCCTGGAGTGTATGGACCAACACTGAAGCTTTCTTT	CAWSVWTNTEAFF
TRBV29-1	TRBJ2-1	.	few	TGCAGCGTTGAACCCAGGGCGTCCTACAATGAGCAGTTCTTC	CSVEPRASYNEQFF
TRBV7-9	TRBJ1-4	.	.	TGTGCCAGCAGCCCCCGGGGAGCGGGGGATGAAAAACTGTTTTTT	CASSPRGAGDEKLFF
TRBV6-1	TRBJ1-1	.	many	TGTGCCAGCAGTGAAAAATCGGCGAGGGCCACTGAAGCTTTCTTT	CASSEKSARATEAFF
TRBV20-1	TRBJ1-5	TRBD1	.	TGCAGTGCTAGGACAGGGCTTAGCAATCAGCCCCAGCATTTT	CSARTGLSNQPQHF
TRBV24-1	TRBJ2-2	.	.	TGTGCCACCAGTGGCTCCTCTCCTGGGCAGAACACCGGGGAGCTGTTTTTT	CATSGSSPGQNTGELFF